This T cell receptor (beta chain) was captured in a study of T-cell memory formation after mild COVID-19. Study in general: In these data, TCR clusters were largely donor specific. Findings and limits, study-wide: CD4/CD8 balance held among clones contracting day 15 to 85, and later expanders leaned CD4+. CD4+ contracting clones were mainly CM and EM; CD8+ ones, EMRA.

This clonotype was counted a few times. Its specificity is unknown. The V and J ends lost 2 bases and 3 bases respectively, with 10 bases between them. CDR1 and CDR2 from the germline V gene are SGHTA and FQGNSA. This CDR3 is built from 14 residues. TCRdb analysed the 5' RACE reads with MiXCR anew, one entry per CDR3 protein. The data show 100,000 to 150,000 distinct CDR3 sequences, 15% to 20% seen once. The sample comprised PBMCs or a T cell subset sorted from them (not recorded which). The gene calls are TRBV7-2 and TRBJ2-5; no firm D call. This clonotype was obtained from a man between 18 and 29 years old who had mild COVID-19 (a few samples of this study predate the infection). Cell type and time point are not known. CDR3 in amino acids: CASSLTASEETQYF. The CDR3 DNA is TGTGCCAGCAGCTTAACGGCGTCGGAAGAGACCCAGTACTTC.